These 7 T cell receptor beta chains came from one sample sequenced in a study of blood T cells in healthy people across ages. Combining a sample-barcoded 5' primer with a J-beta primer mix, a second PCR ran for roughly 7 to 12 cycles. TCRdb processed the 5' RACE reads anew with MiXCR; each CDR3 protein has one entry. The sample contains some 1 million distinct CDR3 sequences, more than 35% of which appear only once. Sequencing was performed on blood. The receptors were sampled from a woman aged 55 to 70 in good health.

The genes are TRBV5-1 and TRBJ2-1, with 11 nucleotides matching TRBD1. Looked up from germline, CDR1 is SGHRS and CDR2 is YFSETQ. This CDR3 has 24 amino acids. The trim removed 4 bases at V and 7 bases at J, leaving 34 bases unmatched. DNA of the CDR3: TGCGCCAGCAGCCTCCTTCCCGCTAGTCCCGGAGTGTTTCGGACGGGACAGGGGGTTAATGAGCAGTTCTTC. Protein: CASSLLPASPGVFRTGQGVNEQFF.

The V and J genes are TRBV3-1 and TRBJ2-5; 7 bases align to TRBD1. Germline CDR1 and CDR2: LGHDT and YNNKEL (reference sequence). The trim removed 3 bases at V and 1 base at J, leaving 5 bases unmatched. The CDR3 spans 15 residues. CDR3 in amino acids: CASSHLGQLQETQYF. In DNA form, the CDR3 reads TGTGCCAGCAGCCACCTGGGACAGCTCCAAGAGACCCAGTACTTC.

The table lists this clonotype with a few counts. The chain links TRBV7-6 to TRBJ2-5; D not resolved. The CDR3 spans 16 residues. Germline V gene sequence: CDR1 SGHVS, CDR2 FNYEAQ. Trimming shortened V by 5 bases and J by 1 base, and 17 bases separated the two germline ends. The CDR3 loop reads CASSQRLGSGQETQYF. The CDR3, as DNA: TGTGCCAGCAGCCAGCGCCTTGGGTCGGGCCAAGAGACCCAGTACTTC.

This rearrangement joins TRBV20-1 to TRBJ2-7; no clear D gene. Germline values: CDR1 DFQATT, CDR2 SNEGSKA (reference sequence). This CDR3 spans 11 amino acids. Trimming took off 3 bases at V and 3 bases at J, with 6 bases between the two ends. The CDR3: CSASPNYEQYF. The CDR3 nucleotides read TGCAGTGCTAGCCCCAACTACGAGCAGTACTTC.

This clonotype was recorded a few times. V and J are TRBV6-1 and TRBJ1-2, with 9 bases fitting TRBD1. The ends lost 3 bases at V and 4 bases at J; junction bases unmatched: 6. The germline V gene has CDR1 MNHNS and CDR2 SASEGT. The CDR3 length is 15 residues. The CDR3 DNA follows: TGTGCCAGCAGTGAGAGGGACAGGGTAGGCTATGGCTACACCTTC. Translation: CASSERDRVGYGYTF.

This clonotype was picked up a small number of times. The rearrangement links TRBV20-1 to TRBJ2-7; 11 nucleotides match TRBD2. CDR1 and CDR2 from the germline V gene are DFQATT and SNEGSKA (reference sequence). The CDR3 is made up of 14 amino acids. The DNA of the CDR3 is TGCGCATTGGGGGCTAGCGGGAGGATGGACGAGCAGTACTTC. This translates into CALGASGRMDEQYF.

With regard to this clonotype: Germline and junction disagree at one end, which may indicate a read error. The gene calls are TRBV3-1 and TRBJ1-5; no clear D gene. The CDR3 contains 14 residues. Germline values: CDR1 LGHDT, CDR2 YNNKEL (reference sequence). CDR3 bases: TGTGTCAGCAGCCAAGACCTAACGAATCAGCCCCAGCATTTT. Protein product: CVSSQDLTNQPQHF.